This T cell receptor beta chain came from a study of naive and memory T cell subsets. In its sample, this clonotype was seen many times. The antigen is undetermined. Whole-study findings and limits: Potentially, T cell activation and differentiation skew this RNA-based measurement.

Reverse transcription of blood and skin TCR RNA was primed at alpha and beta constant regions. The SP2 primer and nested alpha and beta constant region primers amplified ligated cDNA in four rounds. Each CDR3 protein is one row after TCRdb ran MiXCR on the 5' RACE reads. The table includes tens of thousands of distinct CDR3 sequences, around 4% detected once. Whole-blood samples were around 2.5 ml of peripheral blood from healthy adult volunteers. The library had UMIs added by 3' ligation of an oligonucleotide to TCR cDNA. The CDR3 spans 12 residues. V dropped 1 base and J dropped 9 bases, with 7 bases sitting between them. Germline CDR1 reads SGHVS; CDR2 reads FNYEAQ.

The source is a male donor in good health. The chain joins TRBV7-6 to TRBJ2-1; D gene ambiguous. Written as DNA, the CDR3 is TGTGCCAGCAGCTTAGTAGTTGGTGAGCAGTTCTTC. This sequence encodes CASSLVVGEQFF.